This T cell receptor (beta chain) originates from a study of cytomegalovirus exposure and HLA in healthy donors. Study details: Of roughly 400 genotyped donors, roughly 81% clustered with self-reported Caucasian donors.

The CDR3 extends over 17 amino acids. The PCR had 60 Vbeta and 13 Jbeta primers. Method: immunoSEQ multiplex PCR; TCRdb's copy keeps in-frame clones and lacks some. This table holds about 180,000 clones, approximately 72% found once. Study results and caveats: The investigators catalogued some 150 TCR beta chains as cytomegalovirus-associated.

This clone was picked up a small number of times. The antigen remains unidentified. This chain links TRBV21-1 with TRBJ2-7; the table's D call, TRBD2, was not checked against the DNA. TRBV21-1 is tagged as a pseudogene. The receptor comes from a human donor in good health. The sample comprised PBMCs. The CDR3 DNA reads TGTGCCCCCCCTGGGCGGGAGTCGGGCATCAAGATTGGCGAGCAGTACTTC. Residues: CAPPGRESGIKIGEQYF.